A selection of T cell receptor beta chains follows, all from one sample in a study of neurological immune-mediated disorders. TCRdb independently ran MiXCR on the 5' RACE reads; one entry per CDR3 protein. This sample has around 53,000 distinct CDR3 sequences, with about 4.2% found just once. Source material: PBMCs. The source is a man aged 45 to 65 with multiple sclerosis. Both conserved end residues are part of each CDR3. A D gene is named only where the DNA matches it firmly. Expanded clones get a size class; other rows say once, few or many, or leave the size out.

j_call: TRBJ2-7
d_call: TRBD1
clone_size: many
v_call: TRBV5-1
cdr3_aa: CASSLGDRAFYEQYF
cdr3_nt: TGCGCCAGCAGCTTGGGGGACAGGGCATTCTACGAGCAGTACTTC

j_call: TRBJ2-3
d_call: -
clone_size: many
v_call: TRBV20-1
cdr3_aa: CSASGDTQYF
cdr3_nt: TGCAGTGCCTCGGGGGATACGCAGTATTTT

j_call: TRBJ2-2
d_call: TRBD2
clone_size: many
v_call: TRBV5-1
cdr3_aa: CASSLELAANTGELFF
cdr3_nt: TGCGCCAGCAGCTTGGAGCTAGCGGCGAACACCGGGGAGCTGTTTTTT

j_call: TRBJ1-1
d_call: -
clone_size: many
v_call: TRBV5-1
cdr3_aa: CASSLDGRGYTEAFF
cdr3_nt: TGCGCCAGCAGCTTGGACGGCAGGGGTTACACTGAAGCTTTCTTT

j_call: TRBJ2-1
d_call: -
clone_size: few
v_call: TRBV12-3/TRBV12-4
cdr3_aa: CASSLAGGGNEQFF
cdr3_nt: TGTGCCAGCAGTTTAGCGGGAGGGGGTAATGAGCAGTTCTTC

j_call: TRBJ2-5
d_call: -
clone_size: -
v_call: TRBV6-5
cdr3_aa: CASSYRGASNQYF
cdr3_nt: TGTGCCAGCAGTTACAGAGGGGCTAGCAATCAGTACTTC

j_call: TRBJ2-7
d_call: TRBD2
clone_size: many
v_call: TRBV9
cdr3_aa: CASSVSGRGHEQYF
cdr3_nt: TGTGCCAGCAGCGTTAGCGGGAGGGGCCACGAGCAGTACTTC

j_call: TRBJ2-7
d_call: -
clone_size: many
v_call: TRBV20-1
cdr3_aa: CSARAPPGDPTYEQYF
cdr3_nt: TGCAGTGCTAGGGCTCCCCCAGGGGACCCCACCTACGAGCAGTACTTC

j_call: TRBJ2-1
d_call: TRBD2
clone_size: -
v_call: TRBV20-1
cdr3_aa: CSAIQGLAGDEQFF
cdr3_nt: TGCAGTGCGATCCAGGGCCTAGCGGGAGATGAGCAGTTCTTC

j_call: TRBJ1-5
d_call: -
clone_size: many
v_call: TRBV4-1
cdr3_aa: CASSQVSLGQPQHF
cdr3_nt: TGCGCCAGCAGCCAAGTATCCCTAGGGCAGCCCCAGCATTTT

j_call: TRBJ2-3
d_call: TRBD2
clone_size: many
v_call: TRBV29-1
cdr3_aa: CSAHTSESTDTQYF
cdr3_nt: TGCAGCGCCCACACTAGCGAGAGCACAGATACGCAGTATTTT

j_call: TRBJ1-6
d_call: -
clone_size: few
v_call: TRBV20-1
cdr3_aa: CSARDAAGVNSPLNF
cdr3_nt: TGCAGTGCTAGAGATGCGGCAGGGGTGAACTCACCCCTCAACTTT

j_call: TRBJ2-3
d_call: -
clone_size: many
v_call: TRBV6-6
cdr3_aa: CASRSTDTQYF
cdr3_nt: TGTGCCAGCAGGTCCACAGATACGCAGTATTTT

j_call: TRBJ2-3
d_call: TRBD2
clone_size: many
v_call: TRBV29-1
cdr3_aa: CSVEGQRGNTDTQYF
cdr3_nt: TGCAGCGTTGAAGGGCAGCGGGGGAACACAGATACGCAGTATTTT

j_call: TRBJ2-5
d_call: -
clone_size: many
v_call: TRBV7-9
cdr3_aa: CASSSKGGTQETQYF
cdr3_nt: TGTGCCAGCAGCTCAAAGGGGGGTACCCAAGAGACCCAGTACTTC

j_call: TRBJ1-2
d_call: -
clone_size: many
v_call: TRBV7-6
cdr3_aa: CASSLSTGTYGYTF
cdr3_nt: TGTGCCAGCAGCTTAAGTACAGGGACCTATGGCTACACCTTC

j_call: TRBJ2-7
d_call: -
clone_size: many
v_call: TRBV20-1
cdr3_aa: CSARGASSYEQYF
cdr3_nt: TGCAGTGCTAGGGGGGCTAGCTCCTACGAGCAGTACTTC

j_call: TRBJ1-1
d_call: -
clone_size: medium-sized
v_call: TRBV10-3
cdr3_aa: CAIRDGDDTEAFF
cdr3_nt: TGTGCCATCAGAGATGGGGACGACACTGAAGCTTTCTTT

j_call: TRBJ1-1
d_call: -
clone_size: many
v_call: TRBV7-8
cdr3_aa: CASSLVSGGTEAFF
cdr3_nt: TGTGCCAGCAGCTTAGTGTCCGGGGGCACTGAAGCTTTCTTT

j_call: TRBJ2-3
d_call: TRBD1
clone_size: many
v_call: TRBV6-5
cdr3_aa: CASRGQTGGATDTQYF
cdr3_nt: TGTGCCAGCAGAGGACAGACAGGGGGGGCCACAGATACGCAGTATTTT

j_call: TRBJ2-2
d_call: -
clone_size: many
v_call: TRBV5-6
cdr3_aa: CASSAGTGNTGELFF
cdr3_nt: TGTGCCAGCAGTGCCGGGACTGGGAACACCGGGGAGCTGTTTTTT

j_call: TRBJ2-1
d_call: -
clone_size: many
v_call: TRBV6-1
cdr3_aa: CASKTPFNEQFF
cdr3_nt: TGTGCCAGCAAAACTCCTTTCAATGAGCAGTTCTTC

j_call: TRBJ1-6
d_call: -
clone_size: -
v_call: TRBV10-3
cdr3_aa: CAISESGSSEHSPLNF
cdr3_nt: TGTGCCATCAGTGAGTCGGGGTCATCGGAACATTCACCCCTCAACTTT

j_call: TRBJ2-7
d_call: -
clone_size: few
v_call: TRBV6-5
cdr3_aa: CASSSSRVTYEQYF
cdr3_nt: TGTGCCAGCAGTTCTAGCAGAGTAACCTACGAGCAGTACTTC

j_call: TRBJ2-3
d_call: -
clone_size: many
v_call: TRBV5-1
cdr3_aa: CASSPWGRGATDTQYF
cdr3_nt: TGCGCCAGCAGCCCCTGGGGCAGGGGCGCCACAGATACGCAGTATTTT

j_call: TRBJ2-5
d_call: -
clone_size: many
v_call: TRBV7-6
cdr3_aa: CASSLGATSRTQYF
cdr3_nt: TGTGCCAGCAGCTTAGGGGCTACATCTAGGACCCAGTACTTC

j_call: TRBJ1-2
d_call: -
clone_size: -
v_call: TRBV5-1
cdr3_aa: CASSLPNRTNYGYTF
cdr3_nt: TGCGCCAGCAGCTTGCCAAACAGGACTAACTATGGCTACACCTTC

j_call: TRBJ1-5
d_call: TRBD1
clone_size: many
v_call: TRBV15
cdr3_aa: CATSRQGGPQPQNF
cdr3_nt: TGTGCCACCAGCAGACAGGGGGGACCTCAGCCCCAGAATTTT

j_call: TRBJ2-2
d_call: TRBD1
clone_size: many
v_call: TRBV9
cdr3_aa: CASSVAGGFTGELFF
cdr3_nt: TGTGCCAGCAGCGTAGCAGGGGGTTTCACCGGGGAGCTGTTTTTT

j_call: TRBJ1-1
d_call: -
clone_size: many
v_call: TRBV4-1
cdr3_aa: CASSQDPPGVLNTEAFF
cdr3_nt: TGCGCCAGCAGCCAAGATCCACCAGGGGTGCTGAACACTGAAGCTTTCTTT

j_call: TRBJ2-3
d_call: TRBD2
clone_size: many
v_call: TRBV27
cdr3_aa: CASSLLAGGTDTQYF
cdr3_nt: TGTGCCAGCAGTTTACTAGCGGGAGGAACCGATACGCAGTATTTT

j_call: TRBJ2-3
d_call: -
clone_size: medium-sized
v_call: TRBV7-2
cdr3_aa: CASSLDGASDTQYF
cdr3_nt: TGTGCCAGCAGCTTAGATGGAGCCTCAGATACGCAGTATTTT

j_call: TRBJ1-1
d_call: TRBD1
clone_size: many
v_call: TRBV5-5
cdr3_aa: CASSRGQGSTEAFF
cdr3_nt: TGTGCCAGCAGCAGGGGACAGGGGAGCACTGAAGCTTTCTTT

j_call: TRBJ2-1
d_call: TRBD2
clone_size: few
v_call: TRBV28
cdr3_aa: CASSFTGGNEQFF
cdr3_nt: TGTGCCAGCAGTTTCACGGGAGGGAATGAGCAGTTCTTC

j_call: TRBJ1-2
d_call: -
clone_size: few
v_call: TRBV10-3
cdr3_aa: CAISGQTDYGYTF
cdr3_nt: TGTGCCATCAGCGGACAAACTGACTATGGCTACACCTTC

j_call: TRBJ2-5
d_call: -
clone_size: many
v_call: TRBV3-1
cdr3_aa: CASSQRRDQETQYF
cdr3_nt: TGTGCCAGCAGCCAACGGCGGGACCAAGAGACCCAGTACTTC

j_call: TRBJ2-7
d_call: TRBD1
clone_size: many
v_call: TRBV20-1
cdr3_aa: CSARTGQGAYEQYF
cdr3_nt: TGCAGTGCTAGAACGGGACAGGGGGCCTACGAGCAGTACTTC

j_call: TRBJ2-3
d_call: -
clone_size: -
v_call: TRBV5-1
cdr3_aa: CASREEMTSTDTQYF
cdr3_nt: TGCGCCAGCAGGGAGGAGATGACAAGCACAGATACGCAGTATTTT

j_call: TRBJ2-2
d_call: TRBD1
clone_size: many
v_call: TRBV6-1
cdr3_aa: CASLRTGNTGELFF
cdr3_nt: TGTGCCAGCCTTAGGACAGGGAACACCGGGGAGCTGTTTTTT

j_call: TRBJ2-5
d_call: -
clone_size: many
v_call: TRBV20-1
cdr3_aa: CSAGPGYQETQYF
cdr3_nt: TGCAGTGCCGGACCAGGGTACCAAGAGACCCAGTACTTC

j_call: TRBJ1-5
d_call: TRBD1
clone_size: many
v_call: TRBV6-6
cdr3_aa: CASSYIADRENQPQHF
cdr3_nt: TGTGCCAGCAGTTACATCGCGGACAGGGAGAATCAGCCCCAGCATTTT

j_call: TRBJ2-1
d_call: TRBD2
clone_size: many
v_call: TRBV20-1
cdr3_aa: CSARDRERGGRNLYNEQFF
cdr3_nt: TGCAGTGCTAGAGATCGAGAGCGGGGGGGCCGGAATTTGTACAATGAGCAGTTCTTC

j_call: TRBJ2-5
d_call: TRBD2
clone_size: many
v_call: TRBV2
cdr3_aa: CASKRGGLETQYF
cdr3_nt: TGTGCCAGCAAGCGGGGGGGCCTTGAGACCCAGTACTTC

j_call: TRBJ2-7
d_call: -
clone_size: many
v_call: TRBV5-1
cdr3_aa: CASSQDRIYEQYF
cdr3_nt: TGCGCCAGCAGCCAAGACCGTATCTACGAGCAGTACTTC

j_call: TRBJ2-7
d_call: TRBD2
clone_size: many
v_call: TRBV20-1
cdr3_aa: CSASGGLAGVYEQYF
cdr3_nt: TGCAGTGCTAGCGGTGGACTAGCGGGAGTCTACGAGCAGTACTTC

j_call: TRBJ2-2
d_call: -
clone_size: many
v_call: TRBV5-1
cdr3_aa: CASMRLANTGELFF
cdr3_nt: TGCGCCAGCATGAGACTAGCGAACACCGGGGAGCTGTTTTTT